This T cell receptor beta chain was observed in a study of shared clonotypes between healthy human individuals. Study-level findings and limits: Generation probabilities of non-shared clonotypes were lower (relative to those shared by all four donors). It was observed that 5% to 6.5% of naive CD4 clonotypes were shared across a few donors.

This table comes from immunoSEQ multiplex PCR, and its TCRdb copy is limited to in-frame clones, with some not included. The table shows under 1,100,000 clones, with more than 65% occurring only once. This CDR3 contains 17 residues. Trimming cost V 2 bases and J 3 bases; bases outside gene matches: 5. Germline CDR1 reads LGHNA; CDR2 reads YSLEER. To note about this clone: What it recognizes is unknown.

The authors divided CD4+ cells into CD45RA+ naive and CD45RA-negative memory subsets. Sequencing was carried out using memory CD4+ T cells sorted from blood. The subset is: CD45RA-negative fraction. The TCR sequence derives from a man aged 18 to 30 in good health. V gene TRBV4-3 combines with J gene TRBJ2-1; the match to TRBD2 covers 12 bases. The DNA for the CDR3 is TGCGCCAGCAGCCAAATTTGGACTAGCGGGATCTACAATGAGCAGTTCTTC. It is translated as CASSQIWTSGIYNEQFF.